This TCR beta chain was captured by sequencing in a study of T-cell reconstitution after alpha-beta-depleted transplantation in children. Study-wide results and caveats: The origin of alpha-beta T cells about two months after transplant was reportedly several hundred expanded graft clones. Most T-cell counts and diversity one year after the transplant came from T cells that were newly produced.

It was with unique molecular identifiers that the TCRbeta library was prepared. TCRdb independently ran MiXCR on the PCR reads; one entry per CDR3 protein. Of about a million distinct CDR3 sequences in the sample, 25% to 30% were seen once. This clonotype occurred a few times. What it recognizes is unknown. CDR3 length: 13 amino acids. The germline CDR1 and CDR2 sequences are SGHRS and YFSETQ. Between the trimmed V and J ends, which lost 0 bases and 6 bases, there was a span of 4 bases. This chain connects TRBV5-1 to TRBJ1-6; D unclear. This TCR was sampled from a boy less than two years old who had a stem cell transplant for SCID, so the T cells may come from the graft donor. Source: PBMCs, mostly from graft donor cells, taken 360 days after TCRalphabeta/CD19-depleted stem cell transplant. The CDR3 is CASSLETNSPLHF. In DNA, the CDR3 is TGCGCCAGCAGCTTGGAAACTAATTCACCCCTCCACTTT. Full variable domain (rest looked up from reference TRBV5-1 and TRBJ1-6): KAGVTQTPRYLIKTRGQQVTLSCSPISGHRSVSWYQQTPGQGLQFLFEYFSETQRNKGNFPGRFSGRQFSNSRSEMNVSTLELGDSALYLCASSLETNSPLHFGNGTRLTVT.